This TCR beta chain originates from a study of T cell responses to AZD1222 COVID-19 vaccine. Sequenced by immunoSEQ multiplex PCR; TCRdb stores in-frame clones only, minus some. Of 140,000 to 150,000 clones in the sample, 70% to 90% were seen once. Trimming pared 0 bases from V and 5 bases from J, leaving 9 bases between. The CDR3 is made up of 13 amino acids. Per germline, CDR1 SGDLS and CDR2 YYNGEE. The chain has TRBV9 and TRBJ2-7; D gene uncertain. This sample comprised peripheral blood, obtained on day 0 of AZD1222 vaccination. The sequence was collected from an adult in good health. CDR3 in DNA: TGTGCCAGCAGCGTAGGGTGGGGTCACGAGCAGTACTTC. Translating gives CASSVGWGHEQYF.